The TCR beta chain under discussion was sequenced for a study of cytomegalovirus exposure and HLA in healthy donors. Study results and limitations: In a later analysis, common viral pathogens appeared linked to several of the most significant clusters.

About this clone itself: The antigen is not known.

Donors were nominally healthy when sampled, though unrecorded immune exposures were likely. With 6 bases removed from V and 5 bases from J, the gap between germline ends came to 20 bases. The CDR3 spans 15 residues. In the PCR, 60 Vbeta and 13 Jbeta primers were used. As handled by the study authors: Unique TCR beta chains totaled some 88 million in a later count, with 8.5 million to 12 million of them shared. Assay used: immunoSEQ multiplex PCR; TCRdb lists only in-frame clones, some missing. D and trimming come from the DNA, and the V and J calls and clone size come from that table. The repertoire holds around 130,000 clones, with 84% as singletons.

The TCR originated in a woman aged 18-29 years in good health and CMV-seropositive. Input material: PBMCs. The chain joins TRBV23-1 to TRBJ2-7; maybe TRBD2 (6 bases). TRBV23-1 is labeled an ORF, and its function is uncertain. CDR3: CASSRERIPENEQYF. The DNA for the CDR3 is TGCGCCAGCAGCCGGGAGCGGATCCCCGAAAACGAGCAGTACTTC.